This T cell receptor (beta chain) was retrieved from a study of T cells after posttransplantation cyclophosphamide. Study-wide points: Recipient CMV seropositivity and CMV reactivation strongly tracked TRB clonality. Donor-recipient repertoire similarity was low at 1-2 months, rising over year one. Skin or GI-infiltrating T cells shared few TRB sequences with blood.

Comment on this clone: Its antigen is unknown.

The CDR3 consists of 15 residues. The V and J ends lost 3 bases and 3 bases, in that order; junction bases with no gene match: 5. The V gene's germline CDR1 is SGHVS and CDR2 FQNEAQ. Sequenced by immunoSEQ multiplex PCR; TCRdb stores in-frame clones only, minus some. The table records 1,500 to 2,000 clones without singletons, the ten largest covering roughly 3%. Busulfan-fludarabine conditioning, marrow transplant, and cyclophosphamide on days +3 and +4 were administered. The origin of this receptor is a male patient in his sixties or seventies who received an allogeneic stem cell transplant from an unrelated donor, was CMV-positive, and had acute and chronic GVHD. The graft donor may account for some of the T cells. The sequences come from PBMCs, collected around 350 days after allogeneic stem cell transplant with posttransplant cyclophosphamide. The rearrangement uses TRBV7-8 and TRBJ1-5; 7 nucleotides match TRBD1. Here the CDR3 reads CASSFGDRINQPQHF. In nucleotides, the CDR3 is TGTGCCAGCAGCTTTGGGGACAGAATCAATCAGCCCCAGCATTTT.